This TCR beta chain was profiled in a study of blood T cell repertoires in COVID-19. On the study more broadly: Collection of acute and convalescent COVID-19 samples took place in the United States, Italy and Spain.

This table comes from immunoSEQ multiplex PCR, and its TCRdb copy is limited to in-frame clones, with some not included. There are about 110,000 clones in the sample; less than 85% occur only once, and more than 4% lies in the top ten. The TCR comes from a human donor in a cohort sampled during active or convalescent COVID-19. Sequencing was done on a sample of peripheral blood.

CDR3 DNA: TGTGCCAGCAGCTTTTCTAGCGGGGGGAACTATGAGCAGTTCTTC. It translates to CASSFSSGGNYEQFF. The genes are TRBV7-6 and TRBJ2-1; TRBD2 aligns across 11 bases. The CDR3 has 15 residues. V dropped 3 bases and J dropped 8; count of bases not matched to a gene: 6. CDR1 is SGHVS and CDR2 is FNYEAQ in the germline V gene.